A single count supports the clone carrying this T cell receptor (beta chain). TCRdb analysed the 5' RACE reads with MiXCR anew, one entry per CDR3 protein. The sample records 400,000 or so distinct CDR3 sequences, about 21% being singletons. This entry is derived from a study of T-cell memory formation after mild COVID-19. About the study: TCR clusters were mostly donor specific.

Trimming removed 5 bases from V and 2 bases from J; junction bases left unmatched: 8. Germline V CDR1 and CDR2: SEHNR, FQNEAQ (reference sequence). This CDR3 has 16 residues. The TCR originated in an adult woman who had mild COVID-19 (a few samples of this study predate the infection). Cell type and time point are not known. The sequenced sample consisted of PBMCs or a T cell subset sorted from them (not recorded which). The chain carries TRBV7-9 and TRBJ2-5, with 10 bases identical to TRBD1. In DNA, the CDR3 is TGTGCCAGCAGCGACCGGGACAGGGGACTTCAAGAGACCCAGTACTTC. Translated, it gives CASSDRDRGLQETQYF.